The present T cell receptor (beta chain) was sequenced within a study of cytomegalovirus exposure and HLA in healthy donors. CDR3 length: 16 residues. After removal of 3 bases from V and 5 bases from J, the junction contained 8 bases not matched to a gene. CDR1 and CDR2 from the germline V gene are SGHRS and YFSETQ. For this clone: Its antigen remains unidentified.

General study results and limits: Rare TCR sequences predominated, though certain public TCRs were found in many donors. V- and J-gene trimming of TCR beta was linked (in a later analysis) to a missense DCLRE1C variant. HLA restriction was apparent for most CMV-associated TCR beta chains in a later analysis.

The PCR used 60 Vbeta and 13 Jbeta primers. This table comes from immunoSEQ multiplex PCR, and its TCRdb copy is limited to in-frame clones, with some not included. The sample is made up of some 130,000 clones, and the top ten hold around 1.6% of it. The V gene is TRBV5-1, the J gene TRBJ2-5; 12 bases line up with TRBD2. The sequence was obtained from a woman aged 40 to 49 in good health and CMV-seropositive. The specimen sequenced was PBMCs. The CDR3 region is CASSSEASGRGETQYF. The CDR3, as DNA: TGCGCCAGCAGCTCTGAGGCTAGCGGGAGGGGCGAGACCCAGTACTTC.